This T cell receptor beta chain was recorded in a study of blood T cell repertoires in COVID-19. CDR1 is SEHNR and CDR2 is FQNEAQ in the germline V gene (reference sequence). Trimming left V 11 bases short and J 0 bases short, with 15 bases between. The CDR3 is 14 residues long. Generated by immunoSEQ multiplex PCR, the TCRdb table keeps only in-frame clones and is missing some. Among 72,000 or so clones listed, approximately 86% were seen once. The source material was peripheral blood. The chain links TRBV7-9 to TRBJ2-3; D perhaps matches TRBD1 (6 bases). This clonotype was obtained from an older woman with acute or convalescent COVID-19. The CDR3 DNA is TGTGCCGGGGGCACCATTGCTAGCACAGATACGCAGTATTTT. Translating it yields CAGGTIASTDTQYF.